In its sample, the clone carrying this T cell receptor (beta chain) was seen a few times. Its antigen is unidentified. Germline loops: CDR1 LNHNV, CDR2 YYDKDF (reference sequence). The CDR3 spans 15 residues. The V gene lost 8 bases and the J gene lost 3 bases, with 17 bases spanning the gap. Amplification used 60 Vbeta primers and 13 Jbeta primers. Only in-frame clones appear in the TCRdb table, and some are missing; sequencing was by immunoSEQ multiplex PCR. In the table there are 95,000 to 150,000 clones, roughly a tenth of which are singletons. This specimen comes from a study of cytomegalovirus exposure and HLA in healthy donors. General observations from the study: An Asian-associated ancestry cluster reportedly showed fewer N-insertions than the roughly 670-donor mean in a later analysis. In presence/absence analyses, roughly uniform sequencing depth across donors was assumed. Per a prior analysis, the majority of TCR beta V segments were productive roughly 87% or roughly 30% of the time.

This TCR came from a woman between 18 and 29 years old in good health and CMV-seropositive. Specimen: PBMCs. V is TRBV15 and J is TRBJ2-4; possible D gene TRBD2, 6 bases. The CDR3 DNA follows: TGTGCCACCGGGTGGCGGGAATTGGGCAAAAACATTCAGTACTTC. It yields the protein CATGWRELGKNIQYF.